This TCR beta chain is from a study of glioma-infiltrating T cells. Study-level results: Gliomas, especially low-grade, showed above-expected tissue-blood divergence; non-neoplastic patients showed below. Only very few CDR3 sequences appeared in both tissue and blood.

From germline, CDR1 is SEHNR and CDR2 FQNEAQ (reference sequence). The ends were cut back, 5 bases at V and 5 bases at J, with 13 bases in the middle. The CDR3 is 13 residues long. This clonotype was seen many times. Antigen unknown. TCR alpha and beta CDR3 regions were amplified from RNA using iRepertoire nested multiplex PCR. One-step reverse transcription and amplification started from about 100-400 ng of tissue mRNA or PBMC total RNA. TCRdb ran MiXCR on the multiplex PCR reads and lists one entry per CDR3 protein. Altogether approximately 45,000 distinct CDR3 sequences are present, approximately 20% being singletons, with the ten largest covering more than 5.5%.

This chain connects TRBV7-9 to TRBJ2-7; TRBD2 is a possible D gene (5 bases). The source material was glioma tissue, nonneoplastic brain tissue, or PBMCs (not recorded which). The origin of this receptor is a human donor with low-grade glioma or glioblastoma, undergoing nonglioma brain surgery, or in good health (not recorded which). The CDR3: CASSPGVRDEQYF. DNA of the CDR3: TGTGCCAGCAGCCCTGGGGTGCGGGACGAGCAGTACTTC. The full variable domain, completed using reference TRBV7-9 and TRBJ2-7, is DTGVSQNPRHKITKRGQNVTFRCDPISEHNRLYWYRQTLGQGPEFLTYFQNEAQLEKSRLLSDRFSAERPKGSFSTLEIQRTEQGDSAMYLCASSPGVRDEQYFGPGTRLTVT.